This entry features one TCR beta chain sequence. The antigen it recognizes is unknown. Base qualities are not recorded, but no much larger clone differs from it by a single base. Explained via the paper, the time point label denotes: about 25 weeks on oral tofacitinib. The treatment or condition label, read with the paper, signifies: oral pan-JAK inhibitor, 5-10 mg twice daily. Lesional scalp punch biopsies and peripheral blood were collected from alopecia areata patients. PBMCs were isolated by density centrifugation and stained for CD3, CD4 and CD8, and CD4+ and CD8+ T cells were sorted on a FACSAria. The data belong to a study of CD8+ T cells in alopecia areata (dated by TCRdb to 2016 to 2018). The study in broad terms: Treated patients were enrolled in an open-label pilot trial of oral tofacitinib, 5 to 10 mg twice daily, for moderate-to-severe alopecia areata. Tofacitinib was administered for 6 to 18 months, and 6 months of follow-up off drug were then conducted to assess delayed response and recurrence. The SALT score, which quantifies the percentage of affected scalp surface area, was used to measure disease severity in treated patients. To study T cell clonal expansion in alopecia areata, the researchers applied high-throughput TCRbeta sequencing to both the C3H/HeJ mouse model and human patients. Human TCRbeta sequencing covered scalp tissue and sorted CD4+ and CD8+ peripheral blood T cells from patchy and totalis/universalis alopecia areata patients and healthy controls. Biopsies were taken from tofacitinib-treated patients at baseline and again at 4 and 24 weeks into treatment, and several of those patients also had a later scalp biopsy. Clonality in the scalp was compared among normal scalp (n=4), patchy alopecia areata scalp (n=8), and alopecia totalis/universalis scalp (n=8). RNA was obtained with the PAXgene miRNA kit for fixed scalp, the miRNeasy kit for PBMCs, and the RNeasy kit for mouse skin. TCRbeta CDR3 regions were amplified by immunoSEQ multiplex PCR with 35 Vbeta forward and 13 Jbeta reverse primers.

What the authors observed across the whole study: During tofacitinib treatment, many expanded lesional clones stuck around in both scalp and blood, and this persistence may partly explain why relapse happens after treatment is stopped. Unlike mouse skin, where gammadelta T cells dominate, normal human skin contains resident alphabeta T cells that get sequenced too, which complicates analysis of the scalp TCR repertoire. With tofacitinib, both scalp clonality and the number of expanded CD8+ clones among the top 100 scalp clones went down significantly. Because the treated cohort was small and had only one nonresponder, larger studies are needed to examine links between baseline CD8+ expansion and response. Compared with mice, TCR sequences shared between patients were less clear, possibly partly because of HLA diversity across the patient population. Higher clonality and more expanded CD8+ clones were observed in lesional scalp than in normal scalp, particularly in alopecia totalis/universalis, a finding suggestive of antigenic drive.

The method was the immunoSEQ multiplex PCR assay. To provide template for TCR sequencing, every sample had RNA extracted and reverse transcribed into cDNA. SuperScript III was used for first-strand cDNA synthesis, primed with a 2:1 mix of oligo-dT and random hexamers. A synthetic immune receptor repertoire was used to assess amplification bias, and residual bias was removed computationally. Per the authors' processing: Raw reads were preprocessed to remove errors, and CDR3 was defined according to IMGT conventions as the region from the conserved cysteine to phenylalanine. Clonality was computed as 1 minus the Shannon entropy, with the entropy normalized by log2 of the number of productive unique TCRs. Scalp TCRbeta sequences were cross-referenced with sorted blood CD4 and CD8 repertoires so that the CD4 or CD8 identity of scalp clones could be inferred. TCRdb holds this immuneACCESS table with in-frame rearrangements only. Some clones are missing; in checked studies, unresolved V genes explain under half, and the rest has no known cause. V, J and clone size are taken as reported in that table, and D and trimming were inferred from the DNA itself. The sample contains hundreds of thousands of clones, over 45% of them found a single time. Over 1.5% of the sample is in the top ten clones.

V has 0 bases trimmed and J has 6 bases trimmed; junction bases matching no gene number 9. CDR1 and CDR2 are read off the germline V gene as MGHRA and YSYEKL. The CDR3 sequence holds 17 residues, the cysteine and phenylalanine included. Left in the record is the CDR3 DNA by itself, 51 bases read in frame from the first base. The input for sequencing was CD4+ T cells sorted from blood, taken at week 24, from a patient treated with tofacitinib. This receptor chain uses TRBV4-1 and TRBJ2-3; TRBD2 fits 10 bases in the junction. The clonotype originates from a human donor with alopecia areata. The CDR3 corresponds to CASSQEESGGARDTQYF. The DNA sequence is given as TGCGCCAGCAGCCAAGAAGAGAGCGGGGGGGCCAGGGATACGCAGTATTTT.